This is a list of T cell receptor beta chains from one sample in a study of regulatory T cells. Using immunoSEQ multiplex PCR, the repertoire was profiled, and TCRdb retains in-frame clones only, with some absent. The sample carries 25,000 or so clones, 70% to 90% recorded once. Sample: conventional CD4+ T cells sorted from blood. These receptors all stem from a child aged 5-17 years with CD3G deficiency. CDR3s include the opening cysteine and the closing phenylalanine or tryptophan. A D gene is named only where the DNA matches it firmly. The size entry is marked missing in some rows and otherwise reads once, few, many or a size class.

>TRBD1|.|TRBJ2-5|TRBV18
CASSPGTAETQYF
TGTGCCAGCTCACCTGGGACAGCGGAGACCCAGTACTTC
>.|once|TRBJ2-3|TRBV6-1
CASGNTDTQYF
TGTGCCAGCGGAAACACAGATACGCAGTATTTT
>.|once|TRBJ2-3|TRBV5-5
CASSLDIMSTDTQYF
TGTGCCAGCAGCCTGGACATTATGAGCACAGATACGCAGTATTTT
>TRBD2|.|TRBJ2-7|TRBV6-1
CASSEAPGGLEQYF
TGTGCCAGCAGTGAAGCCCCGGGAGGGCTCGAGCAGTACTTC
>TRBD1|.|TRBJ2-3|TRBV28
CASSGILQGARTDTQYF
TGTGCCAGCAGTGGCATCCTACAGGGGGCGAGAACAGATACGCAGTATTTT
>.|few|TRBJ2-7|TRBV11-2
CASSLGRVHPEQYF
TGTGCCAGCAGCTTAGGGAGGGTGCACCCCGAGCAGTACTTC
>TRBD2|.|TRBJ2-3|TRBV7-9
CASSSGLAGNTDTQYF
TGTGCCAGCAGCTCCGGACTAGCGGGGAACACAGATACGCAGTATTTT
>.|once|TRBJ2-4|TRBV19
CASSIGGGSGNIQYF
TGTGCCAGTAGTATCGGGGGCGGGAGCGGCAACATTCAGTACTTC
>.|.|TRBJ2-2|TRBV5-1
CASSFGGSNTGELFF
TGCGCCAGCAGCTTTGGGGGTTCGAACACCGGGGAGCTGTTTTTT
>TRBD1|.|TRBJ2-4|TRBV9
CATDPDREGNIQYF
TGTGCCACTGACCCAGACAGGGAAGGGAACATTCAGTACTTC
>TRBD1|.|TRBJ2-2|TRBV6-1
CASSEQGQGARELFF
TGTGCCAGCAGTGAACAGGGACAGGGGGCAAGGGAGCTGTTTTTT
>.|.|TRBJ2-7|TRBV10-3
CAISGGSHEQYF
TGTGCCATCAGTGGAGGCAGCCACGAGCAGTACTTC
>TRBD2|.|TRBJ2-6|TRBV5-1
CASSPLAGFGANVLTF
TGCGCCAGCAGCCCCCTAGCGGGCTTTGGGGCCAACGTCCTGACTTTC
>TRBD2|.|TRBJ2-1|TRBV28
CASRRTSGRNEQFF
TGTGCCAGCAGGCGGACTAGCGGCCGCAATGAGCAGTTCTTC
>.|.|TRBJ2-2|TRBV5-1
CASSLAEKNTGELFF
TGCGCCAGCAGCTTGGCAGAGAAAAACACCGGGGAGCTGTTTTTT
>.|.|TRBJ2-5|TRBV5-1
CASSYDTGLQETQYF
TGCGCCAGCAGCTACGATACAGGACTCCAAGAGACCCAGTACTTC
>TRBD2|once|TRBJ2-3|TRBV28
CASSGTGGPGTQYF
TGTGCCAGCAGTGGGACGGGAGGGCCGGGTACGCAGTATTTT
>TRBD2|.|TRBJ2-1|TRBV7-9
CASSPLAGGYNEQFF
TGTGCCAGCAGCCCACTAGCGGGAGGGTACAATGAGCAGTTCTTC
>TRBD1|.|TRBJ2-3|TRBV6-6
CASSQDRGRSTQYF
TGTGCCAGCAGCCAGGACAGGGGGCGAAGTACGCAGTATTTT
>.|once|TRBJ2-1|TRBV6-1
CASSERSLGDEQFF
TGTGCCAGCAGTGAAAGGTCTCTAGGGGATGAGCAGTTCTTC
>.|.|TRBJ2-7|TRBV6-1
CASSEFLVRGEQYF
TGTGCCAGCAGTGAATTTTTGGTAAGAGGCGAGCAGTACTTC
>.|few|TRBJ2-2|TRBV19
CASSPNPRLAGELFF
TGTGCCAGTAGTCCAAACCCACGACTGGCCGGGGAGCTGTTTTTT
>TRBD1|.|TRBJ2-1|TRBV13
CASSSRQGNYNEQFF
TGTGCCAGCAGCTCGCGACAGGGAAACTACAATGAGCAGTTCTTC
>.|.|TRBJ1-1|TRBV28
CASSFRQNTEAFF
TGTGCCAGCAGTTTTCGACAGAACACTGAAGCTTTCTTT
>.|.|TRBJ2-2|TRBV7-8
CASSLVAGTGELFF
TGTGCCAGCAGCTTAGTGGCGGGGACCGGGGAGCTGTTTTTT
>.|.|TRBJ2-1|TRBV6-1
CASSDKASPPYNEQFF
TGTGCCAGCAGTGATAAGGCCTCCCCCCCCTACAATGAGCAGTTCTTC
>.|.|TRBJ1-1|TRBV19
CASSIDGRQLSEAFF
TGTGCCAGTAGTATAGATGGGAGACAGTTATCCGAAGCTTTCTTT